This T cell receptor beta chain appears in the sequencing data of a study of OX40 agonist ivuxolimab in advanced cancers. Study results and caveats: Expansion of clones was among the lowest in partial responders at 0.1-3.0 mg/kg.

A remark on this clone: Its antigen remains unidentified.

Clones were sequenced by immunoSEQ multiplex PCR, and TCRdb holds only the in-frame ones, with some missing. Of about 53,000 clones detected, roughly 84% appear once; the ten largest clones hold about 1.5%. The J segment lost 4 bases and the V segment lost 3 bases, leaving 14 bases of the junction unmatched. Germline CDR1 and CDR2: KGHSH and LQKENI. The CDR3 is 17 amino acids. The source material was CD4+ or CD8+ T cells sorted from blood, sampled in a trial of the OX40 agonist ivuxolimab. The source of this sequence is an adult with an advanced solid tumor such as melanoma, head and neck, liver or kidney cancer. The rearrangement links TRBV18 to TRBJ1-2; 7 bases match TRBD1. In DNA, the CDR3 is TGTGCCAGCTCACCCACTCTTCGGGACAGTGCGCTCTATGGCTACACCTTC. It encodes CASSPTLRDSALYGYTF. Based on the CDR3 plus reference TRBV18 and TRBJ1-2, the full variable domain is NAGVMQNPRHLVRRRGQEARLRCSPMKGHSHVYWYRQLPEEGLKFMVYLQKENIIDESGMPKERFSAEFPKEGPSILRIQQVVRGDSAAYFCASSPTLRDSALYGYTFGSGTRLTVV.